These 19 T cell receptor beta chains came from one sample sequenced in a study of T cell repertoires in cytomegalovirus infection. The antigens of these receptors remain unknown. Using its own MiXCR run on the reads, TCRdb lists one record per CDR3 protein. The profile shows roughly 280,000 distinct CDR3 sequences, approximately 22% of them singletons. The sequencing here drew on cultured PBMCs, taken from culture after CMV antigen stimulation. The receptors here all came from a human donor in good health (CMV status not recorded). Some clones in this sample may be carry-over from other donors' samples.

This clonotype was detected many times. The chain joins TRBV6-1 to TRBJ1-5; D perhaps matches TRBD1 (5 bases). This CDR3 region has 15 residues. The V end was cut by 5 bases, the J end by 7 bases, with 18 bases between. Germline assignment: CDR1 MNHNS and CDR2 SASEGT. As DNA, the CDR3 is TGTGCCAGCAGTTCCGACCTCGGGGGTGGGCAGCCCCAGCATTTT. Translated, it gives CASSSDLGGGQPQHF.

The chain recombines TRBV24-1 with TRBJ2-5, with 9 bases aligning to TRBD2. Germline lookup yields CDR1 KGHDR and CDR2 SFDVKD. V was clipped by 4 bases and J by 4 bases; unmatched bases: 6. The CDR3 covers 15 residues. CDR3 amino acids: CATSDPGLAAETQYF. DNA for the CDR3: TGTGCCACCAGTGACCCGGGACTAGCAGCAGAGACCCAGTACTTC.

This clonotype occurred many times. The chain couples TRBV7-9 to TRBJ2-7, with D possibly being TRBD2 (5 bases). Germline V gene sequence: CDR1 SEHNR, CDR2 FQNEAQ (reference sequence). CDR3 length equals 15 residues. V was clipped by 3 bases and J by 1 base, with 13 bases between them. CDR3 sequence: CASSLGASDSYEQYF. As DNA, the CDR3 is TGTGCCAGCAGCTTGGGAGCATCTGATTCCTACGAGCAGTACTTC. Combining the CDR3 with reference TRBV7-9 and TRBJ2-7 gives the whole variable domain DTGVSQNPRHKITKRGQNVTFRCDPISEHNRLYWYRQTLGQGPEFLTYFQNEAQLEKSRLLSDRFSAERPKGSFSTLEIQRTEQGDSAMYLCASSLGASDSYEQYFGPGTRLTVT.

Turning to this clonotype: As the CDR3 is not closed by the conserved phenylalanine or tryptophan, this likely results from a read error. The limits of the CDR3 on the DNA are not certain, so only TCRdb's listed CDR3 is given. J is TRBJ2-1 and V is TRBV4-1; the table's TRBD2 call for D was not verified on the DNA. The germline gives CDR1 MGHRA, CDR2 YSYEKL. A total of 8 residues make up the CDR3, ends included. CDR3 protein: CASSQGLG.

This clonotype was seen ten or more times. V gene TRBV7-2 combines with J gene TRBJ1-2; D might be TRBD1 (5 bases). CDR1 and CDR2 (germline): SGHTA, FQGNSA. The V gene lost 5 bases and the J gene lost 8 bases, with 12 bases spanning the gap. The CDR3 loop spans 12 amino acids. CDR3 residues: CASSRGVSGYTF. The CDR3 DNA reads TGTGCCAGCAGCCGAGGGGTTAGCGGCTACACCTTC.

This clonotype occurred many times. V usage is TRBV7-2 and J usage is TRBJ2-5, with 7 bases lining up with TRBD1. CDR1 and CDR2 from the germline V gene are SGHTA and FQGNSA. The CDR3 is 13 amino acids. V was clipped by 5 bases and J by 5 bases; unmatched bases: 5. CDR3 DNA sequence: TGTGCCAGCAGCCGGGGACAGCTGGAGACCCAGTACTTC. It yields the protein CASSRGQLETQYF.

This clonotype was seen only a few times. The chain recombines TRBV12-5 with TRBJ2-2; 11 bases map to TRBD2. This CDR3 is 17 amino acids long. Per germline, CDR1 LGHNT and CDR2 FRNRAP. The J segment lost 0 bases and the V segment lost 6 bases, leaving 6 bases of the junction unmatched. CDR3 in DNA: TGTGCTAGTGGATCACTAGCGGGAGCTTCGAACACCGGGGAGCTGTTTTTT. Translating gives CASGSLAGASNTGELFF.

This clonotype was seen many times. Here the CDR3 reads CASSALTSGSNEQFF. The CDR3 DNA is TGTGCCAGCAGCGCTCTGACTAGCGGGAGCAATGAGCAGTTCTTC. The chain uses TRBV6-1 and TRBJ2-1, with 12 bases that match TRBD2. The ends lost 6 bases at V and 6 bases at J; junction bases unmatched: 6. Germline V gene sequence: CDR1 MNHNS, CDR2 SASEGT. The CDR3 sequence is 15 residues long.

J is TRBJ2-1 and V is TRBV24-1; D uncertain. CDR1 is KGHDR and CDR2 is SFDVKD in the germline V gene. The CDR3 length is 13 residues. V was pared by 4 bases and J by 4 bases, with 7 bases between. The CDR3 region is CATSDPSYNEQFF. The CDR3 DNA follows: TGTGCCACCAGTGACCCGTCGTACAATGAGCAGTTCTTC.

The J gene is TRBJ2-3, the V gene TRBV12-3 or TRBV12-4; D unresolved. CDR3 length: 15 residues. V was trimmed by 3 bases and J by 3 bases, leaving 13 bases between them. In nucleotides, the CDR3 is TGTGCCAGCAGTTTCTCCGGGTTGGGGACAGATACGCAGTATTTT. Its translation is CASSFSGLGTDTQYF.

This clonotype was seen more than once but under ten times. This chain connects TRBV19 to TRBJ1-1; 8 bases agree with TRBD1. The ends lost 7 bases at V and 2 bases at J; junction bases unmatched: 9. This CDR3 has 15 amino acids. CDR1 and CDR2 from the germline V gene are LNHDA and SQIVND (reference sequence). This chain's CDR3 is CASITRTGLNTEAFF. CDR3 DNA sequence: TGTGCCAGTATCACAAGGACAGGGCTTAACACTGAAGCTTTCTTT.

The chain employs TRBV5-5 and TRBJ2-7; the D gene is possibly TRBD2 (5 bases). V was trimmed by 5 bases and J by 1 base, leaving 13 bases between them. The CDR3 covers 14 residues. CDR1 SGHKS and CDR2 YYEKEE come from the germline V gene (reference sequence). The CDR3 is CASSLARVSYEQYF. Here the CDR3 DNA reads TGTGCCAGCAGTCTGGCGCGGGTTTCCTACGAGCAGTACTTC.

The rearrangement uses TRBV27 and TRBJ2-7; 14 positions match TRBD2. This CDR3 spans 15 amino acids. V lost 5 bases, J lost 7 bases, and 7 bases stayed unmatched. The germline V gene has CDR1 MNHEY and CDR2 SMNVEV (reference sequence). DNA of the CDR3: TGTGCCAGCAGTCTAGGACTAGCGGGAGGATCAGAGCAGTACTTC. Translated: CASSLGLAGGSEQYF.

The CDR3 here is CASRIAGGHTGELFF. The CDR3 DNA reads TGTGCCAGCAGGATAGCGGGAGGCCACACCGGGGAGCTGTTTTTT. V is TRBV2 and J is TRBJ2-2; 10 bases are shared with TRBD2. The J segment lost 3 bases and the V segment lost 6 bases, leaving 4 bases of the junction unmatched. The CDR3 extends over 15 amino acids. Per germline, CDR1 SNHLY and CDR2 FYNNEI.

The chain joins TRBV28 to TRBJ2-7; D is possibly TRBD2 (5 bases). This CDR3 comprises 16 residues. Trimming removed 3 bases from V and 0 bases from J, with 15 bases in between. Germline CDR1 MDHEN, CDR2 SYDVKM. This CDR3 is CASSFLGRTSSYEQYF. The DNA of the CDR3 is TGTGCCAGCAGTTTCCTGGGTCGTACTAGCTCCTACGAGCAGTACTTC.

This clonotype was seen at least ten times. The chain recombines TRBV7-2 with TRBJ1-3; tentative D call: TRBD1 (5 bases). CDR1 is SGHTA, CDR2 FQGNSA, per germline. V lost 5 bases and J lost 9, with 20 bases in between. The CDR3 has 15 amino acids. This CDR3 is CASSRRQGSLGTIYF. The CDR3, as DNA: TGTGCCAGCAGCCGCAGGCAGGGTTCCCTGGGCACCATATATTTT. Variable domain in full (rest from reference TRBV7-2 and TRBJ1-3): GAGVSQSPSNKVTEKGKDVELRCDPISGHTALYWYRQSLGQGLEFLIYFQGNSAPDKSGLPSDRFSAERTGGSVSTLTIQRTQQEDSAVYLCASSRRQGSLGTIYFGEGSWLTVV.

V is TRBV12-3 or TRBV12-4 and J is TRBJ2-5; 9 bases match TRBD1. V lost 6 bases and J lost 5; bases outside the gene matches: 7. This CDR3 is built from 14 residues. The CDR3 coding sequence is TGTGCCAGCAGAAGGACAGGGGTGGCGGAGACCCAGTACTTC. Its protein product is CASRRTGVAETQYF.

This clonotype has just a few counts. The chain joins TRBV27 to TRBJ2-2; a possible D gene is TRBD2 (7 bases). Trimming stripped 4 bases from V and 7 bases from J, with 22 bases between. Germline V gene sequence: CDR1 MNHEY, CDR2 SMNVEV (reference sequence). The CDR3 is 17 residues long. The CDR3 region has the DNA TGTGCCAGCAGTTGGCCTAGCGGCCAGAGCAGGGGCGGGGAGCTGTTTTTT. Its translation is CASSWPSGQSRGGELFF.

The J gene is TRBJ2-3, the V gene TRBV25-1; possible D gene TRBD2, 5 bases. V dropped 6 bases and J dropped 2 bases, with 9 bases sitting between them. The length of the CDR3 is 13 residues. Germline V gives CDR1 MGHDK, CDR2 SYGVNS. The CDR3 DNA is TGTGCCAGCAGGACTACTAACACAGATACGCAGTATTTT. Its translation is CASRTTNTDTQYF.